Presented here are 17 T cell receptor beta chains from one specimen sequenced in a study of somatic mutations in cytotoxic T cells in rheumatoid arthritis. Produced via immunoSEQ multiplex PCR; TCRdb's table is partial and in-frame only. The repertoire holds approximately 13,000 clones, with roughly 70% as singletons. The source material was CD8+ T cells sorted from blood. These receptors came from a man aged 70 or older in good health.

V gene TRBV27 combines with J gene TRBJ1-6; 7 nucleotides align to TRBD1. There are 15 residues in the CDR3. With V trimmed by 2 bases and J by 7 bases, 5 bases remained unmatched. Germline V lookup: CDR1 MNHEY, CDR2 SMNVEV (reference sequence). DNA of the CDR3: TGTGCCAGCAGTTTAATGACAGGGAGAAATTCACCCCTCCACTTT. Its protein is CASSLMTGRNSPLHF.

The chain links TRBV13 to TRBJ1-4; tentatively, D is TRBD1 (5 bases). The CDR3 contains 15 residues. The ends were cut back, 4 bases at V and 8 bases at J, with 17 bases in the middle. In germline, CDR1 is PRHDT, CDR2 FYEKMQ (reference sequence). The CDR3 region has the DNA TGTGCCAGCAGCTCCCGGGACCTCTACGGGGAAAAACTGTTTTTT. Its translation is CASSSRDLYGEKLFF.

This clone was recorded only once. The rearrangement joins TRBV5-5 to TRBJ2-7, with D maybe TRBD1 (6 bases). CDR3 size: 13 residues. The germline CDR1 and CDR2 sequences are SGHKS and YYEKEE (reference sequence). Trimming cost V 4 bases and J 3 bases, with 11 bases left between them. CDR3 coding DNA: TGTGCCAGCAGCCTGGGACATTTCTACGAGCAGTACTTC. Residues: CASSLGHFYEQYF.

The V gene is TRBV7-9, the J gene TRBJ2-7, with D maybe TRBD1 (7 bases). V lost 4 bases to trimming and J lost 2 bases, with 15 bases between them. The CDR3 sequence is 15 residues long. From germline, CDR1 is SEHNR and CDR2 FQNEAQ (reference sequence). In DNA, the CDR3 is TGTGCCAGCAGCTCGGCGGGGACAGCCGCCTACGAGCAGTACTTC. Protein product: CASSSAGTAAYEQYF.

This clone has only a few counts. CDR3 residues: CASSVMGQRYEQYF. CDR3 DNA: TGTGCCAGCAGCGTAATGGGACAAAGGTACGAGCAGTACTTC. This chain joins TRBV9 and TRBJ2-7; D is possibly TRBD1 (6 bases). Germline values: CDR1 SGDLS, CDR2 YYNGEE. This CDR3 has 14 residues. V was shortened by 1 base and J by 4 bases, with 12 bases between the two germline ends.

This chain links TRBV7-6 with TRBJ2-3, with 9 bases aligning to TRBD1. Germline loops: CDR1 SGHVS, CDR2 FNYEAQ. The CDR3 loop spans 15 amino acids. V lost 4 bases, J lost 2 bases, and 4 bases stayed unmatched. This CDR3 reads CASSWTGASTDTQYF. CDR3 DNA sequence: TGTGCCAGCAGCTGGACAGGGGCTTCCACAGATACGCAGTATTTT.

The J gene is TRBJ2-1, the V gene TRBV7-9, with D unresolved. V was shortened by 2 bases and J by 5 bases, with 4 bases between the two germline ends. The CDR3 length is 12 residues. The germline V gene encodes CDR1 SEHNR and CDR2 FQNEAQ (reference sequence). The CDR3 loop is CASSLLNNEQFF. The CDR3 DNA is TGTGCCAGCAGCTTACTAAACAATGAGCAGTTCTTC.

This clone showed up just a few times. The chain has TRBV9 and TRBJ2-5, with D possibly called TRBD1 or TRBD2 (5 bases each). Germline V gene sequence: CDR1 SGDLS, CDR2 YYNGEE. This CDR3 region has 13 residues. Trimming pared 5 bases from V and 5 bases from J, leaving 13 bases between. The CDR3 bases are TGTGCCAGCAGTCGGACGTGGGGGGAGACCCAGTACTTC. Translated: CASSRTWGETQYF.

The rearrangement links TRBV5-8 to TRBJ2-1, with D possibly being TRBD1 (5 bases). CDR1 and CDR2 from the germline V gene are SGHTS and YDEGEE. The CDR3 covers 16 residues. V was shortened by 0 bases and J by 4 bases, with 14 bases between the two germline ends. The CDR3 region is CASSLAWAGLYNEQFF. The CDR3 nucleotides are TGTGCCAGCAGCTTGGCCTGGGCAGGGCTATACAATGAGCAGTTCTTC.

This clone appeared a few times. This sequence joins TRBV11-3 and TRBJ2-2, with a weak D call TRBD1 (6 bases). The CDR3 is 15 amino acids. The V gene lost 5 bases and the J gene lost 4 bases, with 14 bases spanning the gap. Per germline, CDR1 SGHNT and CDR2 YENEEA. The CDR3 sequence is CASSHSQGLTGELFF. CDR3 bases: TGTGCCAGCAGCCACTCTCAGGGGCTCACCGGGGAGCTGTTTTTT.

This clone has more than one count but fewer than ten. The chain links TRBV6-4 to TRBJ2-1; D tentatively reads TRBD1 or TRBD2 (5 bases each). V lost 3 bases and J 3 bases, leaving 12 bases between the germline ends. The CDR3 extends over 15 amino acids. Germline V gene lookup returns CDR1 MRHNA and CDR2 SNTAGT. DNA of the CDR3: TGTGCCAGCAGTGAAGGGGAGTTGGACTACAATGAGCAGTTCTTC. Encoded protein: CASSEGELDYNEQFF.

V and J are TRBV4-3 and TRBJ2-2; either TRBD1 or TRBD2 may supply D (5 bases each). The germline CDR1 and CDR2 sequences are LGHNA and YSLEER. The CDR3 is made up of 14 amino acids. Trimming left V 4 bases short and J 3 bases short, with 9 bases between. Written as DNA, the CDR3 is TGCGCCAGCAGCCGAGGGGTCCACACCGGGGAGCTGTTTTTT. Amino acids: CASSRGVHTGELFF.

The V gene is TRBV19, the J gene TRBJ2-7; 9 bases agree with TRBD1. CDR1 is LNHDA, CDR2 SQIVND, per germline (reference sequence). V dropped 3 bases and J dropped 5; count of bases not matched to a gene: 8. This CDR3 comprises 15 residues. The CDR3 DNA follows: TGTGCCAGTAGTATGGGGGGGACAGGGAGAGACGAGCAGTACTTC. This encodes CASSMGGTGRDEQYF. The whole variable domain, filled in from reference TRBV19 and TRBJ2-7, reads DGGITQSPKYLFRKEGQNVTLSCEQNLNHDAMYWYRQDPGQGLRLIYYSQIVNDFQKGDIAEGYSVSREKKESFPLTVTSAQKNPTAFYLCASSMGGTGRDEQYFGPGTRLTVT.

The chain is built from TRBV27 and TRBJ2-1, with D unclear. Deletions cut 5 bases from V and 1 base from J, with 9 bases between. CDR1 and CDR2 (germline): MNHEY, SMNVEV (reference sequence). There are 14 residues in the CDR3. The CDR3 DNA follows: TGTGCCAGCAGTGCGGTGGGGTCCTACAATGAGCAGTTCTTC. It is translated as CASSAVGSYNEQFF.

The J gene is TRBJ2-2, the V gene TRBV19, with TRBD1 identical over 7 bases. V lost 5 bases to trimming and J lost 1 base; unmatched junction nucleotides: 4. The CDR3 runs 15 residues. Germline V lookup: CDR1 LNHDA, CDR2 SQIVND (reference sequence). CDR3 residues: CASSGYRGNTGELFF. CDR3 nucleotides: TGTGCCAGTAGTGGCTACAGGGGGAACACCGGGGAGCTGTTTTTT. The full variable domain, completed using reference TRBV19 and TRBJ2-2, is DGGITQSPKYLFRKEGQNVTLSCEQNLNHDAMYWYRQDPGQGLRLIYYSQIVNDFQKGDIAEGYSVSREKKESFPLTVTSAQKNPTAFYLCASSGYRGNTGELFFGEGSRLTVL.

The V call is TRBV11-1, the J call TRBJ2-7; maybe TRBD2 (6 bases). This CDR3 has 16 amino acids. The germline gives CDR1 SGHAT, CDR2 FQDESV (reference sequence). V lost 0 bases, J lost 1 base, and 13 bases lay in between. The CDR3 loop reads CASSLARASVSYEQYF. The CDR3 nucleotides read TGTGCCAGCAGCTTAGCGCGGGCTAGCGTGTCCTACGAGCAGTACTTC.

The J gene is TRBJ2-1, the V gene TRBV30; D might be TRBD1 or TRBD2, each matching 5 bases. Germline V gene data show CDR1 as GTSNPN and CDR2 as SVGIG (reference sequence). This CDR3 has 17 residues. V was pared by 2 bases and J by 0 bases, with 17 bases between. The CDR3 region is CAWSQTGPGSSYNEQFF. For the CDR3, the DNA is TGTGCCTGGAGTCAGACCGGCCCAGGGAGCTCCTACAATGAGCAGTTCTTC.